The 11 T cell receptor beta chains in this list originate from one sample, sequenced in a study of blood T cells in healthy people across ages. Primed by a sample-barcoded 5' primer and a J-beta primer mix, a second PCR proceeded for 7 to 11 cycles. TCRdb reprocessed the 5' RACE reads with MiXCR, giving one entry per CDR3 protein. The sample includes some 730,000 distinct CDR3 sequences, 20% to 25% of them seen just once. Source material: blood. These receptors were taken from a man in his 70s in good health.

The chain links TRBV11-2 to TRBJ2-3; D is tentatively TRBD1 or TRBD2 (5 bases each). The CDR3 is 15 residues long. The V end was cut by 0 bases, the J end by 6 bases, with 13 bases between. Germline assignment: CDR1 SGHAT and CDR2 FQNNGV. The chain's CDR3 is CASSLDLGTVDTQYF. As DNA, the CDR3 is TGTGCCAGCAGCTTAGATCTAGGGACCGTTGATACGCAGTATTTT. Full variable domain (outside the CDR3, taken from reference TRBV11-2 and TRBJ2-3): EAGVAQSPRYKIIEKRQSVAFWCNPISGHATLYWYQQILGQGPKLLIQFQNNGVVDDSQLPKDRFSAERLKGVDSTLKIQPAKLEDSAVYLCASSLDLGTVDTQYFGPGTRLTVL.

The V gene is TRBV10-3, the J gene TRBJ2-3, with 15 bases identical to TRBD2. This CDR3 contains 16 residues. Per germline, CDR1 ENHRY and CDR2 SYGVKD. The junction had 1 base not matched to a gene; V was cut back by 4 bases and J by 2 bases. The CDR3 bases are TGTGCCATCAGTGGGACTAGCGGGAGGGCCACAGATACGCAGTATTTT. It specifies CAISGTSGRATDTQYF.

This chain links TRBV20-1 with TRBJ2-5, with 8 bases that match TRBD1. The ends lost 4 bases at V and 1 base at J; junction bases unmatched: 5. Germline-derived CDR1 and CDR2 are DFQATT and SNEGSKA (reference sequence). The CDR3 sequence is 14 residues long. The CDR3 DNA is TGCAGTGCTACCCAAGGGACAGGCCAAGAGACCCAGTACTTC. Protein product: CSATQGTGQETQYF.

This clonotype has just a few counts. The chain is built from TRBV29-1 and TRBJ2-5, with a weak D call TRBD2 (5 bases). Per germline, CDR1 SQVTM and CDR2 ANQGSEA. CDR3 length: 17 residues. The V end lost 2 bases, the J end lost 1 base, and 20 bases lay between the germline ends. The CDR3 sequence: CSVERLILGEFQETQYF. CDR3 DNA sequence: TGCAGCGTTGAACGTCTGATCCTTGGGGAGTTCCAAGAGACCCAGTACTTC.

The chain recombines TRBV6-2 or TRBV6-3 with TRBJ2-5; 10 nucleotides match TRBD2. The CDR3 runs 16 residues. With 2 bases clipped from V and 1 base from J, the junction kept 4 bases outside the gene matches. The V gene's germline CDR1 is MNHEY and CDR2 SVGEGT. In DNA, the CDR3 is TGTGCCAGCAGTTACCGGACTAGCGGAACCCAAGAGACCCAGTACTTC. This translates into CASSYRTSGTQETQYF.

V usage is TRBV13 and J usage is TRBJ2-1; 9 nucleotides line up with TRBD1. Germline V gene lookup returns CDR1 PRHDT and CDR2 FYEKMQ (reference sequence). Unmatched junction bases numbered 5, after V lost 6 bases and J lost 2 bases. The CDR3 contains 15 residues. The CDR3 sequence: CASRRRQGAYNEQFF. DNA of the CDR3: TGTGCCAGCAGGCGTCGACAGGGGGCCTACAATGAGCAGTTCTTC.

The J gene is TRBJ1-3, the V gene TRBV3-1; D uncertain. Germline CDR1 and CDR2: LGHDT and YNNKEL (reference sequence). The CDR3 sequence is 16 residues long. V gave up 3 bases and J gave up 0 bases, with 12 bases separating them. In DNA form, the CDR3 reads TGTGCCAGCAGCCAGGCCGGATTTTACTCTGGAAACACCATATATTTT. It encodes CASSQAGFYSGNTIYF. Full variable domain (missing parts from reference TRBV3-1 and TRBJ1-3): DTAVSQTPKYLVTQMGNDKSIKCEQNLGHDTMYWYKQDSKKFLKIMFSYNNKELIINETVPNRFSPKSPDKAHLNLHINSLELGDSAVYFCASSQAGFYSGNTIYFGEGSWLTVV.

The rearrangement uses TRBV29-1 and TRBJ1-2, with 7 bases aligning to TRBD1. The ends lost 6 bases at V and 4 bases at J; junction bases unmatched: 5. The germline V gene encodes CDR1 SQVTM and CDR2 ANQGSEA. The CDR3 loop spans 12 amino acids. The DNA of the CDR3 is TGCAGCGTGGGGGACAGTTCCTATGGCTACACCTTC. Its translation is CSVGDSSYGYTF. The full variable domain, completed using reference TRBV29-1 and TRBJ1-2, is SAVISQKPSRDICQRGTSLTIQCQVDSQVTMMFWYRQQPGQSLTLIATANQGSEATYESGFVIDKFPISRPNLTFSTLTVSNMSPEDSSIYLCSVGDSSYGYTFGSGTRLTVV.

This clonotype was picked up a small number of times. The CDR3: CASRLSGLAGGFRYEQYV. Written as DNA, the CDR3 is TGTGCCAGCAGACTCTCCGGACTAGCGGGAGGGTTCCGATACGAGCAGTACGTC. The rearrangement joins TRBV6-1 to TRBJ2-5, with 15 bases matching TRBD2. The last part of the DNA fits TRBJ2-7 better; the J call may be wrong. This CDR3 comprises 18 residues. In germline, CDR1 is MNHNS, CDR2 SASEGT.

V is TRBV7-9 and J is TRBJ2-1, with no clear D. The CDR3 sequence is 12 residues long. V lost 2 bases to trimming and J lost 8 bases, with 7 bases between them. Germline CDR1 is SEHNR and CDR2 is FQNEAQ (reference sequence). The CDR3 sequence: CASSLLMHEQFF. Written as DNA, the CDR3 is TGTGCCAGCAGCTTACTCATGCATGAGCAGTTCTTC. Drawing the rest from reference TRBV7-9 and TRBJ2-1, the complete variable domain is DTGVSQNPRHKITKRGQNVTFRCDPISEHNRLYWYRQTLGQGPEFLTYFQNEAQLEKSRLLSDRFSAERPKGSFSTLEIQRTEQGDSAMYLCASSLLMHEQFFGPGTRLTVL.

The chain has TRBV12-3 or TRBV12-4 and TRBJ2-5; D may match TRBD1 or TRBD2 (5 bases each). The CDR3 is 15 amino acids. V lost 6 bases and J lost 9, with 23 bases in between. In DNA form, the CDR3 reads TGTGCCAGCAGCCGATCCGGGACCCTCCCGGTGGCCCAGTACTTC. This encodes CASSRSGTLPVAQYF.